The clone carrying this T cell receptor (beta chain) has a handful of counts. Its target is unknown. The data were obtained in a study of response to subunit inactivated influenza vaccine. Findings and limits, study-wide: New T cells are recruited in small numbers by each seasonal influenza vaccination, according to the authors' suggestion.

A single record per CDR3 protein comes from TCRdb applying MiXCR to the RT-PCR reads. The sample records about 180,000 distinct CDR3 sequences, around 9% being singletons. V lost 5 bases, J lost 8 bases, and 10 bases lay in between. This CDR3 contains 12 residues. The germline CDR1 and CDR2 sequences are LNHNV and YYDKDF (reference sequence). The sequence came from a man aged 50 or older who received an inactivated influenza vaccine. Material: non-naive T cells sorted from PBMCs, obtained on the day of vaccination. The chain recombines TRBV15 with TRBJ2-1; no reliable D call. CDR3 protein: CATSLRADEQFF. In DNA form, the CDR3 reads TGTGCCACCAGCTTAAGGGCCGATGAGCAGTTCTTC.